This entry features one T cell receptor beta chain sequence. No antigen is known for it. The entry originates in a study of T cell repertoires in cytomegalovirus infection. Study context: In the study, CMV epitopes included recently identified HLA-C-restricted and well-studied HLA-B-restricted ones. Study results and limitations: Cumulative frequency (of public TCR beta family members) identified carriers of CMV plus the relevant HLA.

TCRdb called the reads again in MiXCR, with one record for every CDR3 protein. The table shows around 200,000 distinct CDR3 sequences, with 35% to 40% occurring only once. This TCR came from a human donor in good health (CMV status not recorded). Some clones in this sample may be carry-over from other donors' samples. Sequencing used CD8+ T cells from cultured PBMCs, obtained from culture after CMV antigen stimulation.

CDR3 sequence reads: CASCLQGANEGNQPQHF. CDR3 in DNA: TGTGCCAGCTGCCTCCAGGGGGCAAACGAGGGGAATCAGCCCCAGCATTTT. This chain links TRBV12-3 or TRBV12-4 with TRBJ1-5; 8 positions match TRBD1. The trim removed 8 bases at V and 4 bases at J, leaving 16 bases unmatched. This CDR3 is 17 amino acids long.